A single sample gave rise to the 18 T cell receptor beta chains below, sequenced in a study of cytomegalovirus exposure and HLA in healthy donors. PCR amplification relied on 60 Vbeta primers (plus 13 Jbeta primers). Only in-frame clones appear in the TCRdb table, and some are missing; sequencing was by immunoSEQ multiplex PCR. Reported are under 40,000 clones; the ten largest clones contain less than 6%. The sample comprised PBMCs. These receptors originate from a female donor in good health and CMV-seronegative.

The V call is TRBV2, the J call TRBJ2-4; D might be TRBD2 (5 bases). V dropped 0 bases and J dropped 0 bases, with 9 bases sitting between them. The CDR3 length is 16 residues. CDR1 is SNHLY, CDR2 FYNNEI, per germline. CDR3 DNA: TGTGCCAGCAGTGAAGCGGGGAGCCTAGCCAAAAACATTCAGTACTTC. This codes for CASSEAGSLAKNIQYF.

The chain couples TRBV7-2 to TRBJ2-3; TRBD2 is a possible D gene (5 bases). The germline V gene encodes CDR1 SGHTA and CDR2 FQGNSA. With 3 bases removed from V and 1 base from J, the gap between germline ends came to 5 bases. The CDR3 loop spans 13 amino acids. The CDR3 DNA reads TGTGCCAGCAGCTTCGGGGGCACAGATACGCAGTATTTT. Translation: CASSFGGTDTQYF.

This chain joins TRBV9 and TRBJ1-3; 9 bases map to TRBD1. Germline V gene lookup returns CDR1 SGDLS and CDR2 YYNGEE. The CDR3 runs 18 residues. J lost 2 bases, V lost 4 bases, and 13 bases had no gene match. CDR3 in amino acids: CASSSPGGDRGTGNTIYF. CDR3 coding DNA: TGTGCCAGCAGCTCGCCAGGGGGAGACAGGGGGACTGGAAACACCATATATTTT.

The chain couples TRBV7-8 to TRBJ1-3; D is undetermined. The CDR3 is made up of 13 amino acids. Germline CDR1 SGHVS, CDR2 FQNEAQ. Trimming took 5 bases from V and 3 from J, leaving 8 bases between them. CDR3 loop: CASSHPGGNTIYF. CDR3 bases: TGTGCCAGCAGCCACCCGGGTGGAAACACCATATATTTT.

The J gene is TRBJ2-5, the V gene TRBV5-1; no clear D. This CDR3 spans 13 amino acids. V gave up 3 bases and J gave up 6 bases, with 12 bases separating them. The germline CDR1 and CDR2 sequences are SGHRS and YFSETQ. The CDR3 region has the DNA TGCGCCAGCAGCTCCCCTGATCTACAGACCCAGTACTTC. Its translation: CASSSPDLQTQYF.

The chain is built from TRBV5-1 and TRBJ2-3; TRBD2 agrees at 8 bases. Unmatched junction bases numbered 6, after V lost 0 bases and J lost 3 bases. CDR1 and CDR2 from the germline V gene are SGHRS and YFSETQ. This CDR3 is 16 amino acids long. CDR3 bases: TGCGCCAGCAGCTTGGCGTCGGGGACTAGGACAGATACGCAGTATTTT. This encodes CASSLASGTRTDTQYF.

The gene calls are TRBV10-2 and TRBJ1-6, with a weak D call TRBD1 (5 bases). V was trimmed by 5 bases and J by 0 bases, leaving 14 bases between them. This CDR3 region has 17 residues. CDR1 WSHSY and CDR2 SAAADI come from the germline V gene. CDR3 DNA sequence: TGCGCCAGCAGTCCGGGACTCGGAGGCTCCTATAATTCACCCCTCCACTTT. Its translation: CASSPGLGGSYNSPLHF.

The chain recombines TRBV7-6 with TRBJ2-7; TRBD1 might be the D (6 bases). CDR3 size: 15 residues. Germline CDR1 SGHVS, CDR2 FNYEAQ. The V gene lost 5 bases and the J gene lost 5 bases, with 19 bases spanning the gap. The CDR3 reads CASSPDQGSGDEQYF. The DNA of the CDR3 is TGTGCCAGCAGCCCCGACCAGGGGAGTGGGGACGAGCAGTACTTC.

The genes are TRBV18 and TRBJ1-1; weak D call: TRBD1 (6 bases). This CDR3 has 14 amino acids. Germline CDR1 and CDR2: KGHSH and LQKENI. Trimming shortened V by 6 bases and J by 5 bases, and 16 bases separated the two germline ends. The CDR3 DNA is TGTGCCAGCTCCGCAAAGGGGGAGGGAACTGAAGCTTTCTTT. The encoded protein is CASSAKGEGTEAFF.

This rearrangement joins TRBV10-3 to TRBJ2-3; 10 nucleotides agree with TRBD2. The CDR3 length is 14 residues. Germline lookup yields CDR1 ENHRY and CDR2 SYGVKD. V gave up 5 bases and J gave up 1 base; unmatched junction bases: 0. The CDR3 coding sequence is TGTGCCATCAGTACTAGCGGGGGCACAGATACGCAGTATTTT. It codes for CAISTSGGTDTQYF.

This chain joins TRBV6-4 and TRBJ2-3; 8 bases line up with TRBD2. The germline CDR1 and CDR2 sequences are MRHNA and SNTAGT. The length of the CDR3 is 14 residues. The V segment lost 4 bases and the J segment 3 bases; nucleotides outside the gene matches: 3. CDR3 nucleotide sequence: TGTGCCAGCAGTGGAGGCGGGGGGACAGATACGCAGTATTTT. This gives the protein CASSGGGGTDTQYF.

V usage is TRBV6-4 and J usage is TRBJ2-5, with a tentative D call TRBD1 (5 bases). Germline V gene sequence: CDR1 MRHNA, CDR2 SNTAGT. This CDR3 region has 15 residues. Trimming removed 2 bases from V and 1 base from J, with 11 bases in between. This CDR3 reads CASSDGQGPQETQYF. CDR3 sequence (DNA): TGTGCCAGCAGTGACGGGCAGGGCCCCCAAGAGACCCAGTACTTC.

The chain uses TRBV11-2 and TRBJ2-1, with a tentative D call TRBD2 (6 bases). V lost 3 bases and J 10 bases, leaving 13 bases between the germline ends. This CDR3 contains 13 residues. From germline, CDR1 is SGHAT and CDR2 FQNNGV. The CDR3 DNA reads as TGTGCCAGCAGCTTGGGGAGGTTAGGGGAGCAGTTCTTC. It is translated as CASSLGRLGEQFF.

The chain employs TRBV5-5 and TRBJ2-2, with 8 bases lining up with TRBD1. The germline V gene has CDR1 SGHKS and CDR2 YYEKEE (reference sequence). This CDR3 is 14 amino acids long. J lost 5 bases, V lost 4 bases, and 4 bases had no gene match. CDR3 amino acids: CASSGQGRTGELFF. In DNA, the CDR3 is TGTGCCAGCAGCGGACAGGGACGGACCGGGGAGCTGTTTTTT.

The chain recombines TRBV20-1 with TRBJ1-2; D is ambiguous. Germline CDR1 and CDR2: DFQATT and SNEGSKA (reference sequence). CDR3 length equals 11 residues. V lost 0 bases and J lost 10, with 9 bases in between. The CDR3 DNA is TGCAGTGCTAGAGATTCAGGCTCCTACACCTTC. It codes for CSARDSGSYTF.

The rearrangement uses TRBV2 and TRBJ2-5; D uncertain. The V end lost 4 bases, the J end lost 3 bases, and 6 bases lay between the germline ends. This CDR3 contains 12 residues. Germline lookup yields CDR1 SNHLY and CDR2 FYNNEI. The CDR3 loop is CASSVTEETQYF. CDR3 in DNA: TGTGCCAGCAGTGTTACAGAAGAGACCCAGTACTTC.

Regarding this clone: Mismatch with germline at one junction end may stem from a read error. The V and J genes are TRBV2 and TRBJ1-5; no clear D. This CDR3 has 12 amino acids. Germline CDR1 reads SNHLY; CDR2 reads FYNNEI. The CDR3 protein is CASSEGNQPQHF. In DNA, the CDR3 is TGTGCCAGCAGTGAGGGCAACCAGCCCCAGCATTTT.

V is TRBV28 and J is TRBJ2-7; D remains unclear. The germline V gene has CDR1 MDHEN and CDR2 SYDVKM. The CDR3 has 13 amino acids. V dropped 7 bases and J dropped 0 bases, with 10 bases sitting between them. CDR3 bases: TGTGCCAGCACCAGACACGGCTCCTACGAGCAGTACTTC. Protein: CASTRHGSYEQYF. The complete variable domain, with remaining parts taken from reference TRBV28 and TRBJ2-7, reads DVKVTQSSRYLVKRTGEKVFLECVQDMDHENMFWYRQDPGLGLRLIYFSYDVKMKEKGDIPEGYSVSREKKERFSLILESASTNQTSMYLCASTRHGSYEQYFGPGTRLTVT.